These 19 T cell receptor beta chains were sequenced from one sample in a study of blood T cell repertoires in COVID-19. The method was immunoSEQ multiplex PCR; TCRdb's version includes in-frame clones alone and lacks a portion of them. This table holds 200,000 to 250,000 clones, approximately 82% found once. Sequencing was done on a sample of peripheral blood. The receptors derive from a woman at least 80 years old with acute or convalescent COVID-19.

Only one count was recorded for this clone. V is TRBV7-3 and J is TRBJ1-6; 8 bases agree with TRBD1. Germline-derived CDR1 and CDR2 are SGHTA and FQGTGA. J lost 7 bases, V lost 3 bases, and 5 bases had no gene match. The CDR3 contains 15 residues. The CDR3 region is CASSLDRVGNSPLHF. Here the CDR3 DNA reads TGTGCCAGCAGCTTGGACAGGGTTGGCAATTCACCCCTCCACTTT.

The V and J genes are TRBV21-1 and TRBJ1-1; the table gives TRBD1 as D, unverified against the DNA. TRBV21-1 is assigned pseudogene status. This CDR3 spans 15 amino acids. The CDR3 DNA is TGTGCCAGCAGCACCCACCCTGACAGGGGCACTGAAGCTTTCTTT. Protein sequence: CASSTHPDRGTEAFF.

This clone has a handful of counts. V and J are TRBV7-2 and TRBJ2-3; D is ambiguous. V lost 4 bases, J lost 4 bases, and 12 bases lay in between. There are 14 residues in the CDR3. Germline assignment: CDR1 SGHTA and CDR2 FQGNSA. The CDR3 loop reads CASSSPRLADTQYF. DNA of the CDR3: TGTGCCAGCAGCTCACCCAGACTGGCAGATACGCAGTATTTT.

The chain recombines TRBV28 with TRBJ1-2; 8 positions match TRBD1. J lost 2 bases, V lost 6 bases, and 14 bases had no gene match. This CDR3 contains 17 residues. Germline V CDR1 and CDR2: MDHEN, SYDVKM. The CDR3, as DNA: TGTGCCAGCAGCCCATCCGGTGAGGGGACAGGAAACTATGGCTACACCTTC. Its protein is CASSPSGEGTGNYGYTF.

This chain connects TRBV5-1 to TRBJ1-2; TRBD1 might be the D (6 bases). Deletions cut 2 bases from V and 4 bases from J, with 15 bases between. This CDR3 contains 15 residues. Germline V gives CDR1 SGHRS, CDR2 YFSETQ. CDR3 in DNA: TGCGCCAGCAGCTTCGACAGGATGCTTGGCTATGGCTACACCTTC. This codes for CASSFDRMLGYGYTF.

This clone occurred once. The CDR3 sequence: CASSYTGKKLFF. Written as DNA, the CDR3 is TGTGCCAGCTCATACACAGGGAAAAAACTGTTTTTT. This chain connects TRBV19 to TRBJ1-4, with a weak D call TRBD1 (6 bases). Trimming pared 9 bases from V and 9 bases from J, leaving 14 bases between. This CDR3 spans 12 amino acids. CDR1 and CDR2 from the germline V gene are LNHDA and SQIVND (reference sequence).

This chain joins TRBV6-1 and TRBJ1-1, with D possibly TRBD1 on 5 matching bases. Per germline, CDR1 MNHNS and CDR2 SASEGT. CDR3 length: 14 residues. V was trimmed by 5 bases and J by 1 base, leaving 11 bases between them. The CDR3, as DNA: TGTGCCAGCAGTTTGGATGGGGCGAACACTGAAGCTTTCTTT. This translates into CASSLDGANTEAFF.

The rearrangement joins TRBV18 to TRBJ2-1, with 10 nucleotides matching TRBD1. Germline CDR1 reads KGHSH; CDR2 reads LQKENI. The CDR3 extends over 14 amino acids. With V trimmed by 3 bases and J by 9 bases, 5 bases remained unmatched. The CDR3 DNA reads TGTGCCAGCTCACCGACAGGGGGCTTAGGTGAGCAGTTCTTC. This translates into CASSPTGGLGEQFF.

Turning to this clone: Other DNA sequences in the same sample also yield this CDR3. The CDR3 DNA follows: TGTGCCAGCAGCCCGGGACAGGGGGTTGATCAGCCCCAGCATTTT. It is translated as CASSPGQGVDQPQHF. The rearrangement uses TRBV27 and TRBJ1-5, with 11 bases matching TRBD1. Germline values: CDR1 MNHEY, CDR2 SMNVEV (reference sequence). Unmatched junction bases numbered 6, after V lost 6 bases and J lost 5 bases. The CDR3 runs to 15 residues.

The gene calls are TRBV18 and TRBJ1-4; 7 nucleotides agree with TRBD1. The junction had 8 bases not matched to a gene; V was cut back by 5 bases and J by 8 bases. Germline CDR1 reads KGHSH; CDR2 reads LQKENI. The CDR3 has 14 amino acids. CDR3 bases: TGTGCCAGCTCATCAGACAGGGTTTTCGAAAAACTGTTTTTT. This gives the protein CASSSDRVFEKLFF.

The CDR3 here is CASSWRLNTEAFF. CDR3 in DNA: TGTGCCAGCAGTTGGCGGCTGAACACTGAAGCTTTCTTT. This chain connects TRBV28 to TRBJ1-1; D unclear. This CDR3 is 13 amino acids long. In germline, CDR1 is MDHEN, CDR2 SYDVKM. Trimming took off 4 bases at V and 0 bases at J, with 6 bases between the two ends.

The genes are TRBV30 and TRBJ2-3; 10 nucleotides agree with TRBD2. This CDR3 is built from 17 residues. V lost 0 bases, J lost 6 bases, and 12 bases stayed unmatched. CDR1 and CDR2 from the germline V gene are GTSNPN and SVGIG (reference sequence). As DNA, the CDR3 is TGTGCCTGGAGTGTACGAAGGACTAGCGGCACCTTCGATACGCAGTATTTT. Its translation is CAWSVRRTSGTFDTQYF. Full variable domain (outside the CDR3, taken from reference TRBV30 and TRBJ2-3): SQTIHQWPATLVQPVGSPLSLECTVEGTSNPNLYWYRQAAGRGLQLLFYSVGIGQISSEVPQNLSASRPQDRQFILSSKKLLLSDSGFYLCAWSVRRTSGTFDTQYFGPGTRLTVL.

The rearrangement uses TRBV7-2 and TRBJ2-7; the D gene is possibly TRBD1 (7 bases). The V gene's germline CDR1 is SGHTA and CDR2 FQGNSA. CDR3 length equals 15 residues. V was clipped by 4 bases and J by 4 bases, with 17 bases between them. The CDR3 DNA follows: TGTGCCAGCAGCTCCTCAGGGGGGCGACGTTACGAGCAGTACTTC. Translating gives CASSSSGGRRYEQYF.

The V gene is TRBV5-1, the J gene TRBJ2-3; D gene uncertain. The CDR3 has 13 amino acids. V lost 4 bases, J lost 0 bases, and 6 bases lay in between. CDR1 is SGHRS and CDR2 is YFSETQ in the germline V gene. As DNA, the CDR3 is TGCGCCAGCAGCCCCGGGAGCACAGATACGCAGTATTTT. Translated: CASSPGSTDTQYF.

V and J are TRBV4-3 and TRBJ2-2; the match to TRBD2 covers 9 bases. Germline V gives CDR1 LGHNA, CDR2 YSLEER. V lost 2 bases to trimming and J lost 8 bases; unmatched junction nucleotides: 6. The length of the CDR3 is 15 residues. The CDR3 coding sequence is TGCGCCAGCAGCCAACGAGCGGGAGGTGCTGGGGAGCTGTTTTTT. Protein sequence: CASSQRAGGAGELFF.

This clone was seen just once. J is TRBJ1-2 and V is TRBV5-5; 8 bases fit TRBD1. Per germline, CDR1 SGHKS and CDR2 YYEKEE (reference sequence). With V trimmed by 1 base and J by 2 bases, 4 bases remained unmatched. The CDR3 consists of 15 residues. CDR3 protein: CASSLLRGPNYGYTF. The CDR3 nucleotides read TGTGCCAGCAGCTTGCTCAGGGGGCCCAACTATGGCTACACCTTC.

V usage is TRBV2 and J usage is TRBJ1-3; 8 nucleotides agree with TRBD1. This CDR3 comprises 15 residues. Germline trimming cut 7 bases from V and 0 bases from J; bases unmatched to any gene: 5. Per the germline V gene, CDR1 is SNHLY and CDR2 is FYNNEI. In DNA, the CDR3 is TGTGCCAGCAAAACCCAGGGGGCCTCTGGAAACACCATATATTTT. It is translated as CASKTQGASGNTIYF.

The chain recombines TRBV29-1 with TRBJ1-2; 10 positions agree with TRBD1. This CDR3 spans 12 amino acids. After removal of 4 bases from V and 6 bases from J, the junction contained 2 bases not matched to a gene. The germline V gene encodes CDR1 SQVTM and CDR2 ANQGSEA. CDR3 region: CSVGDRGDGYTF. CDR3 nucleotides: TGCAGCGTTGGGGACAGGGGAGATGGCTACACCTTC.

This clone was recorded only once. J is TRBJ2-3 and V is TRBV15; 12 bases agree with TRBD2. The CDR3 contains 17 residues. Per the germline V gene, CDR1 is LNHNV and CDR2 is YYDKDF (reference sequence). Trimming at V came to 0 bases and at J to 5 bases, leaving 6 bases not matched to a gene. The CDR3 bases are TGTGCCACCAGCAGAGAGAGACTAGCGGGAGTGGTAGATACGCAGTATTTT. It translates to CATSRERLAGVVDTQYF.